Sequencing of this T cell receptor (beta chain) was carried out in a study of CD8 T cells in ankylosing spondylitis (dated by TCRdb to the late 2010s). Turning to the overall study: T cell receptor beta repertoires were profiled in healthy donors and ankylosing spondylitis patients so that disease-linked TCR variants could be found. In total, the full study cohort was made up of 108 healthy donors and approximately 27 ankylosing spondylitis patients. Peripheral blood was sampled, and synovial fluid was additionally collected from ankylosing spondylitis patients. Points the paper makes about the study in general: A CD8+ phenotype was shown by the disease-linked clones, which were found at relatively low frequencies in peripheral blood. A TCR beta motif of roughly 8 highly homologous amino acid variants appeared characteristic of blood from ankylosing spondylitis patients. According to the report, matched synovial fluid samples from ankylosing spondylitis patients were significantly enriched for the disease-linked clones. Some TCR beta motif variants had previously been reported in synovial fluid and blood of reactive arthritis patients, which suggested common disease-initiation mechanisms.

CDR1 DFQATT and CDR2 SNEGSKA are derived from the germline V gene (reference sequence). Measured from the cysteine to the phenylalanine, the CDR3 is 14 residues long. Only the CDR3 region is kept as DNA, spanning 42 bases read in frame from base 1. Trimming at the junction amounts to 1 base on V and 2 bases on J, and the germline ends lie 9 bases apart. The listed sequencing device is Illumina HiSeq 2500. TCR beta libraries were prepared by quantitative 5'-RACE with molecular barcodes. Per the original workflow: A new computational method based on a probabilistic model of VDJ rearrangement was used to identify disease-linked TCR variants. TCRdb ran its own pipeline on the public reads, namely fastp trimming at Q25 and MiXCR clone calling, and kept in-frame beta chains. Identical CDR3 proteins give one entry, which carries the most common genes and DNA. The authors' filters were not applied to this entry. This sample lists about 340,000 distinct CDR3 sequences; approximately 8% were detected once. The ten largest clones add up to roughly 15% of the sample.

Turning to this clonotype: The specificity of this receptor is unknown. No much larger clone is present one base from it, and per-base qualities are unavailable.

The chain is assembled from TRBV20-1 and TRBJ2-1; TRBD2 is a weak D gene call, 5 bases matching. Specimen: blood, either unsorted or a sorted T cell fraction (not recorded which). The receptor's source is a male donor with ankylosing spondylitis. The CDR3 region: CSARVPGAYNEQFF. The DNA sequence is given as TGCAGTGCTAGAGTTCCCGGGGCCTACAATGAGCAGTTCTTC.